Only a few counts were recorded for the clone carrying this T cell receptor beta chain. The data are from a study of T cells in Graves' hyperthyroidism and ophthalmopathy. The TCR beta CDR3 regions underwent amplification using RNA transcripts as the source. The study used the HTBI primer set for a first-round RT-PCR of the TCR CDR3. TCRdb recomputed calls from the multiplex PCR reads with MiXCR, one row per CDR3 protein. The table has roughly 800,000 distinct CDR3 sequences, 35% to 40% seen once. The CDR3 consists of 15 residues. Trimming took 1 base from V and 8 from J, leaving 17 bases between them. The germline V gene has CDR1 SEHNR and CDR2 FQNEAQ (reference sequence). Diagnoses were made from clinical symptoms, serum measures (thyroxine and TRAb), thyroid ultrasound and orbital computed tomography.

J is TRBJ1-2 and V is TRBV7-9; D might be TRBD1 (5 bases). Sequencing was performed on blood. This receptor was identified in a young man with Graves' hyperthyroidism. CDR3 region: CASSLVEMGRRGYTF. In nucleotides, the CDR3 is TGTGCCAGCAGCTTAGTTGAGATGGGGCGGAGAGGCTACACCTTC.